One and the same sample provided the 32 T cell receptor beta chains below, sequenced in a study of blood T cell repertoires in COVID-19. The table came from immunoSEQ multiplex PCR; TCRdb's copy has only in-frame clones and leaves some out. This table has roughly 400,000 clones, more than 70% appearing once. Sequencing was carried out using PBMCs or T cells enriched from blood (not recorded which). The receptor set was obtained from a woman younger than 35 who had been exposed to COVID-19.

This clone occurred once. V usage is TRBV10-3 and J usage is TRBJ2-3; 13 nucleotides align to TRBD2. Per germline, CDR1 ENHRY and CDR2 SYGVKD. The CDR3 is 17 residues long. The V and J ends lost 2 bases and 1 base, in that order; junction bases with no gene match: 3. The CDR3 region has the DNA TGTGCCATCAGTGAGACCGGACTAGCGGGGGGCACAGATACGCAGTATTTT. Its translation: CAISETGLAGGTDTQYF.

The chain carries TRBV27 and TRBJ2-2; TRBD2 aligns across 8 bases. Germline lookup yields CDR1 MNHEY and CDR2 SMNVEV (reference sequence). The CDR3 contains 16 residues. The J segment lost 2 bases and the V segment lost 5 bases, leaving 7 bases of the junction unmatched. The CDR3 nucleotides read TGTGCCAGCAGTCCTATTAGCGGGATAAACACCGGGGAGCTGTTTTTT. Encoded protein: CASSPISGINTGELFF.

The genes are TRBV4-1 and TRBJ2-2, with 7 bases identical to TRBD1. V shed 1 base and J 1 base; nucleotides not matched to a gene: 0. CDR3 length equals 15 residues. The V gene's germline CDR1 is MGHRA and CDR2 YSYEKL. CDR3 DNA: TGCGCCAGCAGCCAAGGGGACAGGAACACCGGGGAGCTGTTTTTT. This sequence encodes CASSQGDRNTGELFF.

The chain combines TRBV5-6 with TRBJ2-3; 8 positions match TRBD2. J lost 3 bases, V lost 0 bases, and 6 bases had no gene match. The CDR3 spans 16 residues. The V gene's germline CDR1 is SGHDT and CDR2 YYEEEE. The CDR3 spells CASSLVAGLGTDTQYF. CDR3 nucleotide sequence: TGTGCCAGCAGCTTGGTAGCGGGGTTGGGGACAGATACGCAGTATTTT.

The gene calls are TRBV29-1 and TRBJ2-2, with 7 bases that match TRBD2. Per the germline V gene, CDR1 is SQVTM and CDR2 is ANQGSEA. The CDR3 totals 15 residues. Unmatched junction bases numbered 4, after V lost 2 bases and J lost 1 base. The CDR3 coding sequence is TGCAGCGTTGAACGGGCTAGCGGGAACACCGGGGAGCTGTTTTTT. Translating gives CSVERASGNTGELFF.

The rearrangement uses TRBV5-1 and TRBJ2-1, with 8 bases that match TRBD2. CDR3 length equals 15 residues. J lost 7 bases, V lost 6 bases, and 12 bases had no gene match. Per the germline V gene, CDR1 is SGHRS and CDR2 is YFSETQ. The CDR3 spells CASTKEAGVVNEQFF. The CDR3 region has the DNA TGCGCCAGCACCAAGGAAGCGGGAGTAGTAAATGAGCAGTTCTTC.

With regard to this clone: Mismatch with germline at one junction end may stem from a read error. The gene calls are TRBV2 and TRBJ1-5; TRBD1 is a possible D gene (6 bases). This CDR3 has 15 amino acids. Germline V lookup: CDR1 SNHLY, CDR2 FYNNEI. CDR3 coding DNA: TGTGCCAGCGAACTATACAGGGCAAGCAGTCAGCCCCAGCATTTT. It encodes CASELYRASSQPQHF.

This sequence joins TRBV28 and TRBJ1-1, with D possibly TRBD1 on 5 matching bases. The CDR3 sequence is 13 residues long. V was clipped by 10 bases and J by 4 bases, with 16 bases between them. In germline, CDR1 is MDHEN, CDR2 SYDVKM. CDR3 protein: CATRELVGTEAFF. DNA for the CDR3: TGTGCCACCAGGGAGTTAGTAGGCACTGAAGCTTTCTTT.

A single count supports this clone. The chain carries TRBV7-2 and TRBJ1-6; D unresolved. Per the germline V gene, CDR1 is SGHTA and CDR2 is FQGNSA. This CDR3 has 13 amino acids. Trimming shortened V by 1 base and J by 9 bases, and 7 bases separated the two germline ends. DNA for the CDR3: TGTGCCAGCAGCTTAGTTCAGATTTCACCCCTCCACTTT. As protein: CASSLVQISPLHF.

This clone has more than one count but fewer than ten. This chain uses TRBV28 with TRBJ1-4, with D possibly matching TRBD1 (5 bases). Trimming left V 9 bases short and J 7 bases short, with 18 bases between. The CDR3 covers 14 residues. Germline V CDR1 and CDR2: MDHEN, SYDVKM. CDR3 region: CASRTDSLREKLFF. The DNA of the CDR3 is TGTGCCAGTCGAACTGACAGTCTTCGTGAAAAACTGTTTTTT.

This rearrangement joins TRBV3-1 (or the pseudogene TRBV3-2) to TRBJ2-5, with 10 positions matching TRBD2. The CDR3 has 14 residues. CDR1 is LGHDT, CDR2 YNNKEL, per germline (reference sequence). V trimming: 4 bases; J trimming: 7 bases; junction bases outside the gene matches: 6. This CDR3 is CASSPGLADATQYF. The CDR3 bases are TGTGCCAGCAGCCCCGGACTAGCGGACGCGACCCAGTACTTC.

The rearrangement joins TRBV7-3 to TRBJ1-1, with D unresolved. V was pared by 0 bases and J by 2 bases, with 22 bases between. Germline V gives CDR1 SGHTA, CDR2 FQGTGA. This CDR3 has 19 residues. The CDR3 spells CASSLTPAGPPIYNTEAFF. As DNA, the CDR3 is TGTGCCAGCAGCTTAACGCCGGCGGGCCCCCCGATTTATAACACTGAAGCTTTCTTT.

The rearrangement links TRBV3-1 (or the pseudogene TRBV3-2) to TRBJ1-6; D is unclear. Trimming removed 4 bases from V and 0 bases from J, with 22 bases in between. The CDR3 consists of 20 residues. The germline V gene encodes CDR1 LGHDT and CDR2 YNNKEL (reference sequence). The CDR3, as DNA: TGTGCCAGCAGCCCTAGACGGCTTGTATGGGTGAGCTCCTATAATTCACCCCTCCACTTT. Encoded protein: CASSPRRLVWVSSYNSPLHF.

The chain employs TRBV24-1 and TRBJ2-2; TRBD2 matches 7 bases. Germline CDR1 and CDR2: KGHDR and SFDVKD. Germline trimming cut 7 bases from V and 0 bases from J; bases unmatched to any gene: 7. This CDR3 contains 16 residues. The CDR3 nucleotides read TGTGCCACCAGCCTAGCGGCAATCGCGAACACCGGGGAGCTGTTTTTT. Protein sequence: CATSLAAIANTGELFF.

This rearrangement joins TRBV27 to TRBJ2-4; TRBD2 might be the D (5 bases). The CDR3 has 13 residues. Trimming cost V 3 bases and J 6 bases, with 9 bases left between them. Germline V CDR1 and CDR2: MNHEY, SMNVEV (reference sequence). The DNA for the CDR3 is TGTGCCAGCAGTTTCGGCAGCGGAAACATTCAGTACTTC. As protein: CASSFGSGNIQYF.

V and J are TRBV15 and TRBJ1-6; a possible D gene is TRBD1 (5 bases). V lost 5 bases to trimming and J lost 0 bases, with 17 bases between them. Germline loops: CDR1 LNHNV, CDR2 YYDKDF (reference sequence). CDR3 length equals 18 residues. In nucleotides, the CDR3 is TGTGCCACCAGCTCCAGACAGCCGGGGGGCTCCTATAATTCACCCCTCCACTTT. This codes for CATSSRQPGGSYNSPLHF.

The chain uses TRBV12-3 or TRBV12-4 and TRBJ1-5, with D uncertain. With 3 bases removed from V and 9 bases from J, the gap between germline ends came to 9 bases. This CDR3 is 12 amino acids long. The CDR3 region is CASSFRGLPQHF. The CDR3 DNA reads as TGTGCCAGCAGTTTCCGGGGTCTGCCCCAGCATTTT.

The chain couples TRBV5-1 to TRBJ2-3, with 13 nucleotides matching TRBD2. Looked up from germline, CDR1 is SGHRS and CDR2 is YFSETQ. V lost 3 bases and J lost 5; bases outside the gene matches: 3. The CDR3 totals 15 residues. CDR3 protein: CASSWTSGSRDTQYF. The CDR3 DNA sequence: TGCGCCAGCAGCTGGACTAGCGGGAGTAGAGATACGCAGTATTTT.

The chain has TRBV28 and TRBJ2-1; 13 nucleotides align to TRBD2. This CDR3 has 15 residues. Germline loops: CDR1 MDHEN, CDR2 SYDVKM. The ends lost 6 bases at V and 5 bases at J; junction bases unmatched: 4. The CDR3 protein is CASRRGTSGNNEQFF. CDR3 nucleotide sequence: TGTGCCAGCAGACGAGGGACTAGCGGGAACAATGAGCAGTTCTTC. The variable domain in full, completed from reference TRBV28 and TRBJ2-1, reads DVKVTQSSRYLVKRTGEKVFLECVQDMDHENMFWYRQDPGLGLRLIYFSYDVKMKEKGDIPEGYSVSREKKERFSLILESASTNQTSMYLCASRRGTSGNNEQFFGPGTRLTVL.

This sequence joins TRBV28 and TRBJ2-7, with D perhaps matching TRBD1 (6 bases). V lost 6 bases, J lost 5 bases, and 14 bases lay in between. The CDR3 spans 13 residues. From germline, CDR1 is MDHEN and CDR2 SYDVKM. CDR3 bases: TGTGCCAGCAGGACGGACAGACTGGACGAGCAGTACTTC. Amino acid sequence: CASRTDRLDEQYF. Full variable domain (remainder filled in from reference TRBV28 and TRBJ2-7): DVKVTQSSRYLVKRTGEKVFLECVQDMDHENMFWYRQDPGLGLRLIYFSYDVKMKEKGDIPEGYSVSREKKERFSLILESASTNQTSMYLCASRTDRLDEQYFGPGTRLTVT.

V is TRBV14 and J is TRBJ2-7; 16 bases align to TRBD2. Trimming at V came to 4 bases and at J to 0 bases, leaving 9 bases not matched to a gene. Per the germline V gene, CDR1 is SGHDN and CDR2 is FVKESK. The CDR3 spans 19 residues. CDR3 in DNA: TGTGCCAGCAGCCGCGGGACTAGCGGGAGGGCCAGGAGCTCCTACGAGCAGTACTTC. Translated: CASSRGTSGRARSSYEQYF.

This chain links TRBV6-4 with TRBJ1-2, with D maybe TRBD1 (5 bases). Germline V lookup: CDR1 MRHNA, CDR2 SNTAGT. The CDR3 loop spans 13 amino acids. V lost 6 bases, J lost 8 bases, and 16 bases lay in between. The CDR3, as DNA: TGTGCCAGCAGACCCGACAGCCTTGGGGGCTACACCTTC. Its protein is CASRPDSLGGYTF.

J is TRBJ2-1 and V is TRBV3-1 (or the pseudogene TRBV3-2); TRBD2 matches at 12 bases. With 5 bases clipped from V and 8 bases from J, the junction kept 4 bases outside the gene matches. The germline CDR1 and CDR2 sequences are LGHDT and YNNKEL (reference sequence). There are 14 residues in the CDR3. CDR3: CASSEGTSGHEQFF. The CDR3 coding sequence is TGTGCCAGCAGCGAGGGGACTAGCGGGCATGAGCAGTTCTTC.

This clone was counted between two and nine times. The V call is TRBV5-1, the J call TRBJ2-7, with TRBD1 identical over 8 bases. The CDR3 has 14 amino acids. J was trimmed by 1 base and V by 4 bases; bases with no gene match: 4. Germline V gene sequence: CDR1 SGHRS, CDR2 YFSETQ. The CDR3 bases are TGCGCCAGCAGCCTGGACAGGGTGTCCTACGAGCAGTACTTC. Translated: CASSLDRVSYEQYF.

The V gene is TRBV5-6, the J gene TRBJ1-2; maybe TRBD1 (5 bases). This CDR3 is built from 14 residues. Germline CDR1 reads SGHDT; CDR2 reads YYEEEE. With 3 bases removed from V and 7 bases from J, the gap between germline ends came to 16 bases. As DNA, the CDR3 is TGTGCCAGCAGCTGGGGGGAGGGTTCTTCTGGCTACACCTTC. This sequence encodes CASSWGEGSSGYTF.

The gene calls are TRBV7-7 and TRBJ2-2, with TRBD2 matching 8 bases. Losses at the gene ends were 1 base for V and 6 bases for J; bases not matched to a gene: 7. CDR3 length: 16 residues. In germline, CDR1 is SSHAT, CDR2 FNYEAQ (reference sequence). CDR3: CASSLGTGGPSGELFF. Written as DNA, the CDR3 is TGTGCCAGCAGCTTAGGAACGGGAGGGCCGTCCGGGGAGCTGTTTTTT.

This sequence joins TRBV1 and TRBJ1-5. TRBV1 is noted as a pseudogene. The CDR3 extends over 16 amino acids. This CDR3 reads CTSSPAGGSVFRPQHF. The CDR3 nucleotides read TGCACCAGCAGCCCCGCGGGGGGGAGTGTGTTTCGGCCCCAGCATTTT.

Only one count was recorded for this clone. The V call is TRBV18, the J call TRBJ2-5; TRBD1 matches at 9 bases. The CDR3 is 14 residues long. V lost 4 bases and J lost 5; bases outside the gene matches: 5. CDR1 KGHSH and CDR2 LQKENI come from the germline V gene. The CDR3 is CASSRTGERETQYF. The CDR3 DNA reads TGTGCCAGCTCACGGACAGGGGAGAGGGAGACCCAGTACTTC. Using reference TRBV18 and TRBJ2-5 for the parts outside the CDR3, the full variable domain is NAGVMQNPRHLVRRRGQEARLRCSPMKGHSHVYWYRQLPEEGLKFMVYLQKENIIDESGMPKERFSAEFPKEGPSILRIQQVVRGDSAAYFCASSRTGERETQYFGPGTRLLVL.

CDR3 sequence: CASRSTGKMNTEAFF. CDR3 sequence (DNA): TGTGCCAGCAGATCGACAGGGAAAATGAACACTGAAGCTTTCTTT. This sequence joins TRBV28 and TRBJ1-1; 7 bases are a match to TRBD1. Germline-derived CDR1 and CDR2 are MDHEN and SYDVKM. The CDR3 loop spans 15 amino acids. J lost 0 bases, V lost 6 bases, and 7 bases had no gene match.

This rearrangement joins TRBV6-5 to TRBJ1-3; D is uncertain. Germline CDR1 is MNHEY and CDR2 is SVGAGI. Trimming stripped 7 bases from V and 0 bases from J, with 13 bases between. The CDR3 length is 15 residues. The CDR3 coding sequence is TGTGCCAGCACCCCGGGCGGGAGCTCTGGAAACACCATATATTTT. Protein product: CASTPGGSSGNTIYF.

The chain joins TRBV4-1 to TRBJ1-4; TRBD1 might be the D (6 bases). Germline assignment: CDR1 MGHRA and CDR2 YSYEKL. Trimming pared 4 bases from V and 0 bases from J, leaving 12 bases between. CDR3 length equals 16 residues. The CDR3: CASSPSPGATNEKLFF. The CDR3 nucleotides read TGCGCCAGCAGCCCATCCCCAGGGGCAACTAATGAAAAACTGTTTTTT.

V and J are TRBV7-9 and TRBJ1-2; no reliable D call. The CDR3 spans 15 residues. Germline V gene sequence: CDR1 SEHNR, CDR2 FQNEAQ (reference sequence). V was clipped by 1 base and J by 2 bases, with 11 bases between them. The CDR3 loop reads CASSLEDGRNYGYTF. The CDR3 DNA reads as TGTGCCAGCAGCTTAGAGGACGGGAGGAACTATGGCTACACCTTC.